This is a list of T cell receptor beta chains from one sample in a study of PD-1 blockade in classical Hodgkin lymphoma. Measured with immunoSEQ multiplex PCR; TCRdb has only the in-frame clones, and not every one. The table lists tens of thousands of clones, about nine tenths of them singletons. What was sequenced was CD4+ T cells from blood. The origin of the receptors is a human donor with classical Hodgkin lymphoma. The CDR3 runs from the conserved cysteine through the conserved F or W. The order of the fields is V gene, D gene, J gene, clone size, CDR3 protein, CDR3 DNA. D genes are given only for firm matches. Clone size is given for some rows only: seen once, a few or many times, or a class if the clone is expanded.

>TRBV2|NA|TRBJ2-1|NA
CASSEGVGEQFF
TGTGCCAGCAGTGAAGGTGTCGGTGAGCAGTTCTTC
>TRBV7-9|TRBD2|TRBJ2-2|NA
CASTPGGMTNTGELFF
TGTGCCAGCACCCCCGGGGGGATGACGAACACCGGGGAGCTGTTTTTT
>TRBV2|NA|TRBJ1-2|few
CASGAGPNYGYTF
TGTGCCAGCGGGGCAGGGCCGAACTATGGCTACACCTTC
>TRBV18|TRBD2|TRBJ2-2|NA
CASSPPRTRNTGELFF
TGTGCCAGCTCACCACCACGGACTAGGAACACCGGGGAGCTGTTTTTT
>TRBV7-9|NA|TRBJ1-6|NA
CASSHGQFNSPLHF
TGTGCCAGCAGCCACGGACAGTTTAATTCACCCCTCCACTTT
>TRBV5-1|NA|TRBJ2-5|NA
CASSQQNPRETQYF
TGCGCCAGCAGCCAACAGAATCCTCGGGAGACCCAGTACTTC
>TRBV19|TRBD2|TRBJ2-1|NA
CASSMGGSYEQFF
TGTGCCAGTAGTATGGGCGGGAGCTATGAGCAGTTCTTC
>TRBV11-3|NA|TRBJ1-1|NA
CASSFTPEFRDTEAFF
TGTGCCAGCAGCTTTACCCCGGAGTTTCGAGACACTGAAGCTTTCTTT
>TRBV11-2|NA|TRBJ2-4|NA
CASSLDRSARSKNIQYF
TGTGCCAGCAGCTTAGATCGGTCAGCACGGAGCAAAAACATTCAGTACTTC
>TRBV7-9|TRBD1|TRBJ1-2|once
CASSRQGSNYGYTF
TGTGCCAGCAGCCGACAGGGGTCCAACTATGGCTACACCTTC
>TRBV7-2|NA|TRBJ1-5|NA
CASSSVGIGGQPQHF
TGTGCCAGCAGCTCCGTTGGGATCGGAGGTCAGCCCCAGCATTTT
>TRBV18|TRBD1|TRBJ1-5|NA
CASSPWDRSNQPQHF
TGTGCCAGCTCACCGTGGGACAGGAGCAATCAGCCCCAGCATTTT
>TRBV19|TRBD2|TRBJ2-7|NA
CASSINSGSYTYEQYF
TGTGCCAGTAGTATAAATAGCGGGAGTTACACCTACGAGCAGTACTTC
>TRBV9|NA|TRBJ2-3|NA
CASSEGTVVIGTQYF
TGTGCCAGCAGCGAGGGGACCGTTGTTATTGGTACGCAGTATTTT
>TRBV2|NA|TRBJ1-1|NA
CASKDSKNTEAFF
TGTGCCAGCAAGGACAGCAAGAACACTGAAGCTTTCTTT
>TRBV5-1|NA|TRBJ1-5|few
CASSLAGINQPQHF
TGCGCCAGCAGCTTGGCCGGGATCAATCAGCCCCAGCATTTT
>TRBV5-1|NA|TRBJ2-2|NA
CASSLVGHNRGTGELFF
TGCGCCAGCAGCTTGGTGGGACATAACCGGGGCACCGGGGAGCTGTTTTTT
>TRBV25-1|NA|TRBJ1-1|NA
CASVRGGWWGDTEAFF
TGTGCCAGCGTCCGGGGAGGGTGGTGGGGGGACACTGAAGCTTTCTTT
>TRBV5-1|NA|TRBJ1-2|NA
CASSQEGDVGSYGYTF
TGCGCCAGCAGCCAAGAAGGGGACGTTGGATCCTATGGCTACACCTTC
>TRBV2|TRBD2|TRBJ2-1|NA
CASSGTSGRAVDEQFF
TGTGCCAGCAGCGGGACTAGCGGGAGGGCCGTCGATGAGCAGTTCTTC
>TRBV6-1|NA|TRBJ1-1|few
CASSEGSGNTEAFF
TGTGCCAGCAGTGAAGGATCTGGGAACACTGAAGCTTTCTTT
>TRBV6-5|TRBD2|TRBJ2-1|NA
CASSLSGRSNEQFF
TGTGCCAGCAGCTTGAGCGGGAGAAGCAATGAGCAGTTCTTC
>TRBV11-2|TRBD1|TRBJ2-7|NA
CASSSQQGAQQYF
TGTGCCAGCAGCTCCCAACAGGGGGCCCAGCAGTACTTC
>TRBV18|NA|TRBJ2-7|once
CASGSSYEQYF
TGTGCCAGCGGGAGCTCCTACGAGCAGTACTTC
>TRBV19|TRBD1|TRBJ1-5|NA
CASKGQGWNQPQHF
TGTGCCAGTAAGGGACAGGGGTGGAATCAGCCCCAGCATTTT
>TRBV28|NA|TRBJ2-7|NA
CASSTGAEGLGEQYF
TGTGCCAGCAGTACCGGGGCCGAAGGGCTCGGCGAGCAGTACTTC
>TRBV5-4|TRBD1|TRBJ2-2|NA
CASSLQGASGELFF
TGTGCCAGCAGCTTGCAGGGGGCATCCGGGGAGCTGTTTTTT
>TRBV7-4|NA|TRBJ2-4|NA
CASSLVGQINIQYF
TGTGCCAGCAGCTTAGTCGGTCAGATAAACATTCAGTACTTC
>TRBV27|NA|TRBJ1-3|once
CASSSISLGNTIYF
TGTGCCAGCAGTTCAATATCGCTGGGAAACACCATATATTTT
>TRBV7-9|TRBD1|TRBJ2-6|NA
CASSAGTGRFSGANVLTF
TGTGCCAGCAGCGCCGGGACAGGGAGGTTCTCTGGGGCCAACGTCCTGACTTTC
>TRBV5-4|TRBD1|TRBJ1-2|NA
CASSLVRWGQGRGYTF
TGTGCCAGCAGCTTGGTTAGATGGGGACAGGGGAGAGGCTACACCTTC
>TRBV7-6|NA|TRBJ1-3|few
CASSLGARSSGNTIYF
TGTGCCAGCAGCTTAGGGGCCCGGAGCTCTGGAAACACCATATATTTT
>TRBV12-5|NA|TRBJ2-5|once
CASGRGGFETQYF
TGTGCTAGTGGCCGTGGGGGATTTGAGACCCAGTACTTC
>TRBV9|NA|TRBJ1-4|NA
CASSSGPTNEKLFF
TGTGCCAGCAGCTCGGGACCTACTAATGAAAAACTGTTTTTT
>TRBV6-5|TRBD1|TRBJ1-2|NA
CASSVDRAPYGYTF
TGTGCCAGCAGTGTGGACAGGGCCCCCTATGGCTACACCTTC
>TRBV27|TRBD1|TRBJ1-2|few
CASSGQGAHGYTF
TGTGCCAGCAGCGGACAGGGGGCGCATGGCTACACCTTC
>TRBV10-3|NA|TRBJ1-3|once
CAISGSTSGNTIYF
TGTGCCATCAGTGGAAGTACCTCTGGAAACACCATATATTTT
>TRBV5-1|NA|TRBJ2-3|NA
CASSFRLGGTDTQYF
TGCGCCAGCAGCTTCAGATTGGGGGGCACAGATACGCAGTATTTT
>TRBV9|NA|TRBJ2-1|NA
CASSVMGAGENEQFF
TGTGCCAGCAGCGTGATGGGGGCTGGGGAGAATGAGCAGTTCTTC
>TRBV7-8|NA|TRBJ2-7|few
CASSLVAYEQYF
TGTGCCAGCAGCTTAGTTGCGTACGAGCAGTACTTC
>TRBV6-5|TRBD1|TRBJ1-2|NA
CASSPDRRNYGYTF
TGTGCCAGCAGCCCGGACAGGAGAAACTATGGCTACACCTTC
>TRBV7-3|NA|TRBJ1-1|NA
CASSFTAVSEAFF
TGTGCCAGCAGCTTCACAGCAGTCTCTGAAGCTTTCTTT
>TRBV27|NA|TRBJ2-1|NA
CASSLSLPRYNEQFF
TGTGCCAGCAGTTTATCCCTACCACGCTACAATGAGCAGTTCTTC
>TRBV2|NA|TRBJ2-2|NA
CASRPGLSNGGELFF
TGTGCCAGCAGACCCGGACTATCTAACGGCGGGGAGCTGTTTTTT
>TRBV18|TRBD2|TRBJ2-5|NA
CASSPRNKREGQETQYF
TGTGCCAGCTCACCACGCAACAAGCGGGAGGGCCAAGAGACCCAGTACTTC
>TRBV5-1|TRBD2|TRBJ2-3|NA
CASSPGRADTQYF
TGCGCCAGCAGCCCGGGGAGGGCAGATACGCAGTATTTT
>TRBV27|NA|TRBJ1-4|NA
CASSLGPTRTTNEKLFF
TGTGCCAGCAGTTTGGGGCCTACAAGGACAACTAATGAAAAACTGTTTTTT
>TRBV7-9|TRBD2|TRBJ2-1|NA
CASSLFTSGGSSYNEQFF
TGTGCCAGCAGCTTATTCACTAGCGGGGGGAGCTCCTACAATGAGCAGTTCTTC
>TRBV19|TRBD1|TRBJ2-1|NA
CASRRDRGFNEQFF
TGTGCCAGTCGCCGGGACAGGGGGTTCAATGAGCAGTTCTTC
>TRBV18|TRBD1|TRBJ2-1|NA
CASSPGTGISYNEQFF
TGTGCCAGCTCCCCCGGGACAGGGATCTCCTACAATGAGCAGTTCTTC
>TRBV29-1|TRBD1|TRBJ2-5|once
CSVEDFDRASRQYF
TGCAGCGTTGAAGATTTTGACAGGGCGAGCAGGCAGTACTTC
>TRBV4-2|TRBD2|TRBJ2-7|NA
CASSQTSGTSYEQYF
TGTGCCAGCAGCCAAACTAGCGGGACATCTTACGAGCAGTACTTC
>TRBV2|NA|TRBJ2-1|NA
CASSGGRTAYNEQFF
TGTGCCAGCAGTGGAGGGAGGACTGCCTACAATGAGCAGTTCTTC
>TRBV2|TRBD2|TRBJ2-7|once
CASSLTSGRTGEQYF
TGTGCCAGCAGTCTTACTAGCGGGAGAACGGGCGAGCAGTACTTC
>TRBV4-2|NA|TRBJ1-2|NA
CASSPDTVKDRYGYTF
TGTGCCAGCAGCCCTGATACCGTGAAAGATCGCTATGGCTACACCTTC